A selection of T cell receptor beta chains follows, all from one sample in a study of T cells after yellow fever vaccination. TCRdb redid the calling of the 5' RACE reads with MiXCR, one entry per CDR3 protein. Among roughly 300,000 distinct CDR3 sequences listed, around 6.8% were seen once. The source material was PBMCs, sampled roughly seven weeks after the first yellow fever vaccination. All receptors come from a man between 18 and 35 years old who received the YFV17D yellow fever vaccine. Both conserved end residues are part of each CDR3. The order of the fields is V gene, J gene, D gene, CDR3 length, clone size, CDR3 protein, CDR3 DNA. D genes are given only for firm matches. Not all rows give a size; the values are once, few, many and, for expanded clones, a class.

v_call: TRBV6-5; j_call: TRBJ1-2; d_call: .; cdr3_length: 17; clone_size: .; cdr3_aa: CASSYSISSGLAYGYTF; cdr3_nt: TGTGCCAGCAGTTACTCGATTTCGTCAGGCCTCGCCTATGGCTACACCTTC
v_call: TRBV15; j_call: TRBJ2-1; d_call: TRBD1; cdr3_length: 15; clone_size: .; cdr3_aa: CATSGDRVSYNEQFF; cdr3_nt: TGTGCCACCAGCGGAGACAGGGTGAGCTACAATGAGCAGTTCTTC
v_call: TRBV6-2/TRBV6-3; j_call: TRBJ1-6; d_call: .; cdr3_length: 17; clone_size: many; cdr3_aa: CASRPSGGAGINSPLHF; cdr3_nt: TGTGCCAGCAGACCGTCCGGAGGTGCCGGAATAAATTCACCCCTCCACTTT
v_call: TRBV7-8; j_call: TRBJ1-3; d_call: .; cdr3_length: 16; clone_size: few; cdr3_aa: CASSLSSVFSGNTIYF; cdr3_nt: TGTGCCAGCAGCTTAAGTTCAGTTTTCTCTGGAAACACCATATATTTT
v_call: TRBV7-9; j_call: TRBJ2-1; d_call: TRBD2; cdr3_length: 14; clone_size: .; cdr3_aa: CASLSGDFYNEQFF; cdr3_nt: TGTGCCAGCCTGAGCGGGGACTTTTACAATGAGCAGTTCTTC
v_call: TRBV5-1; j_call: TRBJ1-1; d_call: TRBD1; cdr3_length: 15; clone_size: few; cdr3_aa: CASSILQGAEGAAFF; cdr3_nt: TGCGCCAGCAGCATACTACAGGGGGCGGAGGGGGCGGCTTTCTTT
v_call: TRBV11-3; j_call: TRBJ1-1; d_call: .; cdr3_length: 13; clone_size: .; cdr3_aa: CASSQGFNTEAFF; cdr3_nt: TGTGCCAGCAGCCAGGGGTTTAACACTGAAGCTTTCTTT
v_call: TRBV19; j_call: TRBJ1-1; d_call: .; cdr3_length: 17; clone_size: .; cdr3_aa: CASSPRADGLLNTEAFF; cdr3_nt: TGTGCCAGTAGTCCGAGGGCGGACGGCCTTCTGAACACTGAAGCTTTCTTT
v_call: TRBV5-1; j_call: TRBJ2-2; d_call: .; cdr3_length: 14; clone_size: .; cdr3_aa: CASSQTGNTGELFF; cdr3_nt: TGCGCCAGCAGCCAAACGGGGAACACCGGGGAGCTGTTTTTT
v_call: TRBV19; j_call: TRBJ1-5; d_call: .; cdr3_length: 12; clone_size: few; cdr3_aa: CATTPGNQPQHF; cdr3_nt: TGTGCCACCACCCCCGGCAATCAGCCCCAGCATTTT
v_call: TRBV4-3; j_call: TRBJ1-6; d_call: TRBD1; cdr3_length: 15; clone_size: few; cdr3_aa: CASSQDPRGSSPLHF; cdr3_nt: TGCGCCAGCAGCCAAGATCCCAGGGGGAGTTCACCCCTCCACTTT
v_call: TRBV9; j_call: TRBJ2-7; d_call: .; cdr3_length: 14; clone_size: .; cdr3_aa: CASSPELVPYEQYF; cdr3_nt: TGTGCCAGCAGCCCCGAGCTAGTTCCCTACGAGCAGTACTTC
v_call: TRBV7-2; j_call: TRBJ1-2; d_call: TRBD1; cdr3_length: 17; clone_size: .; cdr3_aa: CASGSFGGGQGNYGYTF; cdr3_nt: TGTGCCAGCGGAAGCTTCGGTGGGGGACAGGGAAACTATGGCTACACCTTC
v_call: TRBV12-3/TRBV12-4; j_call: TRBJ1-6; d_call: .; cdr3_length: 13; clone_size: many; cdr3_aa: CASSHRSYSPLHF; cdr3_nt: TGTGCCAGCAGTCACAGGTCATACTCACCCCTCCACTTT
v_call: TRBV20-1; j_call: TRBJ2-4; d_call: .; cdr3_length: 12; clone_size: .; cdr3_aa: CSCNRDGNIQYF; cdr3_nt: TGCAGTTGCAACAGGGATGGGAACATTCAGTACTTC
v_call: TRBV7-9; j_call: TRBJ2-2; d_call: .; cdr3_length: 14; clone_size: .; cdr3_aa: CASSPSAVAGELFF; cdr3_nt: TGTGCCAGCAGCCCGAGCGCGGTCGCCGGGGAGCTGTTTTTT
v_call: TRBV4-3; j_call: TRBJ2-3; d_call: TRBD2; cdr3_length: 18; clone_size: few; cdr3_aa: CASSQDVTSGGQRDTQYF; cdr3_nt: TGCGCCAGCAGCCAAGATGTGACTAGCGGGGGTCAAAGGGATACGCAGTATTTT
v_call: TRBV10-3; j_call: TRBJ2-1; d_call: TRBD2; cdr3_length: 15; clone_size: .; cdr3_aa: CAISESSSGGDEQFF; cdr3_nt: TGTGCCATCAGTGAGTCGTCTAGCGGGGGGGATGAGCAGTTCTTC
v_call: TRBV6-5; j_call: TRBJ1-6; d_call: .; cdr3_length: 15; clone_size: .; cdr3_aa: CASSYEGELDSPLHF; cdr3_nt: TGTGCCAGCAGTTACGAAGGGGAGCTGGATTCACCCCTCCACTTT
v_call: TRBV6-2/TRBV6-3; j_call: TRBJ2-5; d_call: TRBD2; cdr3_length: 14; clone_size: few; cdr3_aa: CASASGGNQETQYF; cdr3_nt: TGTGCCAGCGCTAGCGGGGGGAACCAAGAGACCCAGTACTTC
v_call: TRBV4-1; j_call: TRBJ2-1; d_call: TRBD2; cdr3_length: 18; clone_size: few; cdr3_aa: CASSQLDLGLAGGNEQFF; cdr3_nt: TGCGCCAGCAGCCAGCTCGACCTCGGACTAGCGGGGGGCAATGAGCAGTTCTTC
v_call: TRBV4-1; j_call: TRBJ2-1; d_call: .; cdr3_length: 15; clone_size: .; cdr3_aa: CASSLSGVSYNEQFF; cdr3_nt: TGCGCCAGCAGCTTGAGCGGCGTCTCCTACAATGAGCAGTTCTTC
v_call: TRBV7-2; j_call: TRBJ2-3; d_call: TRBD2; cdr3_length: 18; clone_size: .; cdr3_aa: CASSLARNSGGGTDTQYF; cdr3_nt: TGTGCCAGCAGCTTAGCGCGTAATAGCGGGGGGGGGACAGATACGCAGTATTTT